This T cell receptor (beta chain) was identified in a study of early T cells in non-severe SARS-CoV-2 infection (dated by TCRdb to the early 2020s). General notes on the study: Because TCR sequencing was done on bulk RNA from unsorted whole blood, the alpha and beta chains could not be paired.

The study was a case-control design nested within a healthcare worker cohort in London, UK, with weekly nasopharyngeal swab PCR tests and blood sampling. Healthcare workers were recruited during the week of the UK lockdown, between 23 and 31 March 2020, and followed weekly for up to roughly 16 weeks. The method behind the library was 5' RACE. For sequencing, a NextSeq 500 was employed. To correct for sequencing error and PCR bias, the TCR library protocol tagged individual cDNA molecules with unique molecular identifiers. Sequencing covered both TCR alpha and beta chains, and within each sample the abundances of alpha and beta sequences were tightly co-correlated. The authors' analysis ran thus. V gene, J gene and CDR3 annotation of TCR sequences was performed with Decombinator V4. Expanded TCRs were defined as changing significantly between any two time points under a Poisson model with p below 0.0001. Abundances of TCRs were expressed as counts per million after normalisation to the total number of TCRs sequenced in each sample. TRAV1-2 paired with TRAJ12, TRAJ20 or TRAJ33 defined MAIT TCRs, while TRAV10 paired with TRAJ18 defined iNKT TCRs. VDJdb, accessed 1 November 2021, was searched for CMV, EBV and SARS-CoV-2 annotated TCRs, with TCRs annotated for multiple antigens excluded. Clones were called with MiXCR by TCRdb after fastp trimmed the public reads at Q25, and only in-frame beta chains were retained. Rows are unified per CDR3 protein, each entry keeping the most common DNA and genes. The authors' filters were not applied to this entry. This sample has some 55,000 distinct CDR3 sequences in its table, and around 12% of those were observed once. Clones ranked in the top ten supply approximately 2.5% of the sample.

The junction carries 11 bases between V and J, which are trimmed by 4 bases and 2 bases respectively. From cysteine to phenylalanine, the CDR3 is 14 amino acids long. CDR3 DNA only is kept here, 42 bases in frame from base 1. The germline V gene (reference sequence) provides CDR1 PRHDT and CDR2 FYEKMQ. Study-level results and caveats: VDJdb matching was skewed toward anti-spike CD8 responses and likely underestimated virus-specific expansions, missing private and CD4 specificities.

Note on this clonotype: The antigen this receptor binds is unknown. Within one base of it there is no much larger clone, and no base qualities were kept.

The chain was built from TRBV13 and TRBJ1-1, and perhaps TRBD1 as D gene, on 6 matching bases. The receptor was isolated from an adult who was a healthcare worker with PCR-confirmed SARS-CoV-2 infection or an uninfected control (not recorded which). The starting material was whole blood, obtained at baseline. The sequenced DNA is TGTGCCAGCAGCTCAGGGGCCCTTAACACTGAAGCTTTCTTT. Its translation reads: CASSSGALNTEAFF.